This TCR beta chain was identified during a study of T cells after yellow fever vaccination. Study conclusions and caveats: FACS-sorted repertoires could harbor abundant contaminating bulk-population clonotypes.

TCRdb analysed the 5' RACE reads with MiXCR anew, one entry per CDR3 protein. In the table there are 300,000 to 350,000 distinct CDR3 sequences, roughly 8.6% of which are singletons. Concerning this clonotype: Its antigen is as yet unknown.

V lost 4 bases to trimming and J lost 7 bases, with 23 bases between them. Per germline, CDR1 SGDLS and CDR2 YYNGEE. This CDR3 is built from 17 residues. This receptor was obtained from a man between 18 and 29 years old who received the YFV17D yellow fever vaccine. This sample comprised PBMCs, obtained roughly 46 days after the first yellow fever vaccination. The chain combines TRBV9 with TRBJ2-2; no firm D call. The CDR3 DNA sequence: TGTGCCAGCAGCCCTCTGCCTCGTTTGGGATTCAACGGGGAGCTGTTTTTT. Amino acid sequence: CASSPLPRLGFNGELFF.